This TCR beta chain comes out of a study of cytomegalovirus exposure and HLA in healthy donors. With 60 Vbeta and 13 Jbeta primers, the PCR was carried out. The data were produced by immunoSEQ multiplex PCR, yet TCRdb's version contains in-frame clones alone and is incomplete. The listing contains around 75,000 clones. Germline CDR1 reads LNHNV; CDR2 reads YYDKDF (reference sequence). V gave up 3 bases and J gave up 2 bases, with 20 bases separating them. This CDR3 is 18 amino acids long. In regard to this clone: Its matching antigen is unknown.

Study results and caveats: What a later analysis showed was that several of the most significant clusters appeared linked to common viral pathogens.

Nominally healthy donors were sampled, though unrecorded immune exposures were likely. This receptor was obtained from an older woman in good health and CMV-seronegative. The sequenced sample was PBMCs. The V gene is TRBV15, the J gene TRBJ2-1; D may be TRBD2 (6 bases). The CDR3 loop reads CATSSATTGTPTYNEQFF. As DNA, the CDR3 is TGTGCCACCAGCAGTGCGACGACCGGGACTCCAACCTACAATGAGCAGTTCTTC.